This entry lists 21 T cell receptor beta chains sequenced from one sample in a study of response to subunit inactivated influenza vaccine. MiXCR, applied by TCRdb to the RT-PCR reads, yields one record per CDR3 protein. The data hold 500,000 to 600,000 distinct CDR3 sequences, with 11% observed a single time. The sample was also reused in another study, on T cells expressing NK-cell markers. Per that paper: Libraries used 5'RACE template switching adding universal primer site and UMIs.

This material consisted of PBMCs from blood, taken on the day of vaccination. These receptors all come from a man aged 50-59 years who received an inactivated influenza vaccine.

J is TRBJ2-1 and V is TRBV3-1, with D perhaps TRBD2 (6 bases). Deletions cut 0 bases from V and 3 bases from J, with 12 bases between. This CDR3 region has 16 residues. CDR1 and CDR2 from the germline V gene are LGHDT and YNNKEL (reference sequence). The CDR3 is CASSQEGSGYYNEQFF. Written as DNA, the CDR3 is TGTGCCAGCAGCCAAGAGGGTAGCGGTTACTACAATGAGCAGTTCTTC.

The V and J genes are TRBV24-1 and TRBJ2-3; 10 bases match TRBD2. The CDR3 has 17 residues. Per germline, CDR1 KGHDR and CDR2 SFDVKD. V lost 3 bases and J lost 2; bases outside the gene matches: 7. CDR3 residues: CATSDPVAGGTTDTQYF. The CDR3 DNA reads TGTGCCACCAGTGATCCTGTAGCGGGGGGTACCACAGATACGCAGTATTTT.

This chain connects TRBV12-3 or TRBV12-4 to TRBJ2-5, with D possibly matching TRBD2 (7 bases). The CDR3 loop spans 15 amino acids. V lost 1 base and J lost 7, with 16 bases in between. Here the CDR3 DNA reads TGTGCCAGCAGTTTAGTTGCGGGGGCCAAGGGGACCCAGTACTTC. As protein: CASSLVAGAKGTQYF.

This clonotype was picked up a small number of times. This chain joins TRBV12-3 or TRBV12-4 and TRBJ1-1; D might be TRBD1 (6 bases). Trimming stripped 8 bases from V and 10 bases from J, with 17 bases between. The CDR3 consists of 12 residues. The CDR3 sequence: CASHPREGGAFF. Written as DNA, the CDR3 is TGTGCCAGCCATCCAAGGGAGGGGGGAGCTTTCTTT.

This clonotype was counted a few times. The gene calls are TRBV5-1 and TRBJ2-5; possibly TRBD1 for D (5 bases). The CDR3 has 17 amino acids. Looked up from germline, CDR1 is SGHRS and CDR2 is YFSETQ. The germline V and J ends were trimmed by 3 bases and 5 bases, with 23 bases remaining between them. The CDR3 protein is CASSSVGRQSLKETQYF. The DNA for the CDR3 is TGCGCCAGCAGCTCGGTAGGAAGACAGTCACTAAAGGAGACCCAGTACTTC.

Only a few counts were recorded for this clonotype. The J gene is TRBJ1-1, the V gene TRBV21-1. TRBV21-1 is a recognized pseudogene. The CDR3 covers 15 residues. CDR3 region: CASRLGPGINTEAFF. The CDR3 nucleotides read TGTGCCAGCAGACTAGGGCCGGGGATAAACACTGAAGCTTTCTTT.

This clonotype turned up a few times. This chain links TRBV6-1 with TRBJ1-4; D might be TRBD1 (6 bases). V was trimmed by 3 bases and J by 6 bases, leaving 11 bases between them. The CDR3 totals 14 residues. The germline CDR1 and CDR2 sequences are MNHNS and SASEGT. CDR3 sequence: CASSDLAGDEKLFF. CDR3 in DNA: TGTGCCAGCAGTGATCTGGCAGGGGATGAAAAACTGTTTTTT.

This clonotype has just a few counts. The V call is TRBV29-1, the J call TRBJ2-1; the D is unclear. The V gene lost 5 bases and the J gene lost 3 bases, with 11 bases spanning the gap. This CDR3 region has 13 residues. Looked up from germline, CDR1 is SQVTM and CDR2 is ANQGSEA. The CDR3 sequence: CSVRAIGYNEQFF. The CDR3 DNA reads TGCAGCGTTAGGGCTATTGGCTACAATGAGCAGTTCTTC.

There are a few counts of this clonotype. CDR3 coding DNA: TGTGCCAGCAGCCCTCAAATACAGGGTACTGAAGCTTTCTTT. Translating gives CASSPQIQGTEAFF. This chain uses TRBV14 with TRBJ1-1, with D perhaps matching TRBD1 (6 bases). Trimming shortened V by 4 bases and J by 5 bases, and 14 bases separated the two germline ends. The CDR3 is 14 residues long. Germline CDR1 and CDR2: SGHDN and FVKESK.

This clonotype was recorded a few times. The V call is TRBV29-1, the J call TRBJ2-7; possibly TRBD1 for D (6 bases). The CDR3 has 12 residues. V was cut by 7 bases and J by 3 bases, with 13 bases left in between. Germline V lookup: CDR1 SQVTM, CDR2 ANQGSEA. CDR3 nucleotide sequence: TGCAGCGGTGCAGGGGCAGGCTACGAGCAGTACTTC. Residues: CSGAGAGYEQYF.

This clonotype appeared a single time. This sequence joins TRBV7-6 and TRBJ2-5; a weak D match, TRBD1 (6 bases). Deletions cut 3 bases from V and 1 base from J, with 12 bases between. This CDR3 contains 15 residues. Germline lookup yields CDR1 SGHVS and CDR2 FNYEAQ. The CDR3 region has the DNA TGTGCCAGCAGCTTTGGACAGCTCCTCCAAGAGACCCAGTACTTC. Protein sequence: CASSFGQLLQETQYF.

This clonotype was seen at least ten times. V and J are TRBV28 and TRBJ2-2; D may be TRBD1 (6 bases). The CDR3 loop spans 15 amino acids. The germline gives CDR1 MDHEN, CDR2 SYDVKM. The V gene lost 3 bases and the J gene lost 4 bases, with 12 bases spanning the gap. CDR3 sequence: CASSFGQGFTGELFF. CDR3 bases: TGTGCCAGCAGTTTTGGGCAGGGGTTCACCGGGGAGCTGTTTTTT.

The chain uses TRBV5-1 and TRBJ2-2, with D unresolved. V dropped 3 bases and J dropped 6 bases, with 9 bases sitting between them. This CDR3 is built from 13 residues. Looked up from germline, CDR1 is SGHRS and CDR2 is YFSETQ. The CDR3 nucleotides read TGCGCCAGCAGCTCTTATGGACCCGGGGAGCTGTTTTTT. Translated: CASSSYGPGELFF.

This clonotype was detected only a few times. This chain connects TRBV18 to TRBJ2-1, with D possibly matching TRBD2 (5 bases). Germline assignment: CDR1 KGHSH and CDR2 LQKENI. CDR3 length equals 15 residues. V was clipped by 8 bases and J by 2 bases, with 16 bases between them. The chain's CDR3 is CASPILADTYNEQFF. CDR3 coding DNA: TGTGCCAGCCCCATTCTAGCCGACACCTACAATGAGCAGTTCTTC.

This sequence joins TRBV7-2 and TRBJ2-1; unclear D gene. The CDR3 consists of 12 residues. Trimming cost V 2 bases and J 13 bases, with 12 bases left between them. Looked up from germline, CDR1 is SGHTA and CDR2 is FQGNSA. CDR3: CASSLMERIQFF. DNA of the CDR3: TGTGCCAGCAGCTTAATGGAAAGGATACAGTTCTTC.

V usage is TRBV7-8 and J usage is TRBJ2-1; a possible D gene is TRBD1 (6 bases). Germline CDR1 and CDR2: SGHVS and FQNEAQ. V was shortened by 6 bases and J by 13 bases, with 19 bases between the two germline ends. This CDR3 region has 13 residues. CDR3 DNA sequence: TGTGCCAGCAGATCTCCCATCGGGACACGACAGTTCTTC. It codes for CASRSPIGTRQFF.

This chain uses TRBV29-1 with TRBJ2-3, with D possibly being TRBD2 (7 bases). Germline CDR1 SQVTM, CDR2 ANQGSEA. The V gene lost 6 bases and the J gene lost 5 bases, with 18 bases spanning the gap. CDR3 size: 14 residues. The CDR3, as DNA: TGCAGCGTGGGGAGGGGGGGAGTCGAAGATACGCAGTATTTT. This encodes CSVGRGGVEDTQYF.

The genes are TRBV5-1 and TRBJ2-3, with 7 bases matching TRBD1. Per germline, CDR1 SGHRS and CDR2 YFSETQ. V lost 3 bases and J lost 2; bases outside the gene matches: 15. The CDR3 is made up of 18 amino acids. CDR3 in amino acids: CASSSGTAVNSNTDTQYF. CDR3 nucleotides: TGCGCCAGCAGCTCAGGGACAGCGGTGAACTCTAACACAGATACGCAGTATTTT. Drawing the rest from reference TRBV5-1 and TRBJ2-3, the complete variable domain is KAGVTQTPRYLIKTRGQQVTLSCSPISGHRSVSWYQQTPGQGLQFLFEYFSETQRNKGNFPGRFSGRQFSNSRSEMNVSTLELGDSALYLCASSSGTAVNSNTDTQYFGPGTRLTVL.

This clonotype was seen repeatedly, ten times or more. The rearrangement uses TRBV12-3 or TRBV12-4 and TRBJ2-3, with TRBD1 matching 7 bases. V dropped 6 bases and J dropped 6; count of bases not matched to a gene: 9. CDR3 length equals 14 residues. The CDR3 is CASRRGQAPDTQYF. The CDR3 DNA reads TGTGCCAGCAGACGAGGACAGGCACCGGATACGCAGTATTTT.

The gene calls are TRBV5-1 and TRBJ2-2; tentative D call: TRBD1 (6 bases). This CDR3 contains 14 residues. Between the trimmed V and J ends, which lost 6 bases and 4 bases, there was a span of 13 bases. CDR1 and CDR2 (germline): SGHRS, YFSETQ. The CDR3 DNA is TGCGCCAGCACCGTAACAGGGTCCACCGGGGAGCTGTTTTTT. Its protein product is CASTVTGSTGELFF.

V usage is TRBV4-2 and J usage is TRBJ2-6; 12 nucleotides align to TRBD1. There are 20 residues in the CDR3. With V trimmed by 5 bases and J by 1 base, 12 bases remained unmatched. Germline CDR1 reads LGHNA; CDR2 reads YNFKEQ. In DNA form, the CDR3 reads TGTGCCAGCAGCACCGGGACAGGGGGCGGATTAGGGTCTGGGGCCAACGTCCTGACTTTC. As protein: CASSTGTGGGLGSGANVLTF.